The TCR beta chain described here comes from a study of cytomegalovirus exposure and HLA in healthy donors. This clone was seen a single time. The data were produced by immunoSEQ multiplex PCR, yet TCRdb's version contains in-frame clones alone and is incomplete. The table records hundreds of thousands of clones, roughly 84% of them present only once. CDR1 MDHEN and CDR2 SYDVKM come from the germline V gene. Trimming at V came to 4 bases and at J to 2 bases, leaving 4 bases not matched to a gene. The CDR3 is made up of 14 amino acids. The sequencing sample was made of PBMCs. The chain joins TRBV28 to TRBJ1-1, with TRBD1 identical over 7 bases. The TCR originated in a young man in good health and CMV-seropositive. The CDR3 coding sequence is TGTGCCAGCAGTTCGGGACAGCGAAACACTGAAGCTTTCTTT. It translates to CASSSGQRNTEAFF.